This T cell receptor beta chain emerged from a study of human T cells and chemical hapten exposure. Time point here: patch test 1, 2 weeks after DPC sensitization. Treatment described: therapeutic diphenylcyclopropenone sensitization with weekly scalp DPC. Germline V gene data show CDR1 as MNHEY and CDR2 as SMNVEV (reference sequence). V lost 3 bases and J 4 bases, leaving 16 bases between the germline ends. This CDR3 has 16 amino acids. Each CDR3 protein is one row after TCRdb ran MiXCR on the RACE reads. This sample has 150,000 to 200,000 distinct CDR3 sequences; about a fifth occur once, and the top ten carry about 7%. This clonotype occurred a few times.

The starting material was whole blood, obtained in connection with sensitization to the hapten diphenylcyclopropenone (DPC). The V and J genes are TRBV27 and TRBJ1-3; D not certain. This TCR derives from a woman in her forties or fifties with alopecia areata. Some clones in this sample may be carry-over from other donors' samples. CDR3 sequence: CASSFSGDQKGNTIYF. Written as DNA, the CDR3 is TGTGCCAGCAGTTTTAGTGGAGACCAGAAGGGAAACACCATATATTTT.